The 15 T cell receptor beta chains reported below all come from one sample, sequenced in a study. TCRdb re-analysed the 5' RACE reads in MiXCR, keeping a single row per CDR3 protein. This sample yields 60,000 to 65,000 distinct CDR3 sequences, of which roughly 30% are seen a single time; 2.3% belongs to the top ten. Source material: tumor-infiltrating naive CD4+ T cells sorted from the breast tumor. Subset noted: naive CD4+ T cells, CD4+CD45RA+CD25-. The receptors derive from a female donor with breast cancer.

V is TRBV20-1 and J is TRBJ1-5; D may be TRBD1 (5 bases). Germline loops: CDR1 DFQATT, CDR2 SNEGSKA (reference sequence). The germline V and J ends were trimmed by 5 bases and 0 bases, with 11 bases remaining between them. This CDR3 is built from 14 residues. This CDR3 is CSARTQYSNQPQHF. As DNA, the CDR3 is TGCAGTGCTCGGACACAATATAGCAATCAGCCCCAGCATTTT.

Ten or more counts support this clonotype. The chain joins TRBV4-1 to TRBJ2-1; TRBD2 matches 7 bases. CDR3 size: 12 residues. Germline CDR1 MGHRA, CDR2 YSYEKL. V trimming: 4 bases; J trimming: 10 bases; junction bases outside the gene matches: 4. CDR3 residues: CASSREGWEQFF. CDR3 sequence (DNA): TGCGCCAGCAGCCGGGAGGGCTGGGAGCAGTTCTTC.

This clonotype has just a few counts. The rearrangement joins TRBV4-3 to TRBJ2-3; possibly TRBD2 for D (5 bases). Germline V gene data show CDR1 as LGHNA and CDR2 as YSLEER. Trimming removed 1 base at V and 0 bases at J, with 8 bases between. The CDR3 extends over 15 amino acids. The CDR3 DNA reads as TGCGCCAGCAGCCAAGCAAAGCGGAGCACAGATACGCAGTATTTT. This codes for CASSQAKRSTDTQYF.

This chain joins TRBV5-1 and TRBJ1-1, with a weak D call TRBD1 (5 bases). Germline CDR1 SGHRS, CDR2 YFSETQ. V lost 0 bases and J 5 bases, leaving 14 bases between the germline ends. The CDR3 totals 15 residues. Written as DNA, the CDR3 is TGCGCCAGCAGCTTGGAGGGGAGGCCGGAAACTGAAGCTTTCTTT. This encodes CASSLEGRPETEAFF.

The genes are TRBV4-1 and TRBJ1-1, with no clear D. Germline CDR1 reads MGHRA; CDR2 reads YSYEKL. This CDR3 is built from 15 residues. V was shortened by 1 base and J by 0 bases, with 9 bases between the two germline ends. CDR3 sequence (DNA): TGCGCCAGCAGCCAAGGTATTTGGGTGAACACTGAAGCTTTCTTT. This sequence encodes CASSQGIWVNTEAFF.

This clonotype was seen a handful of times. The V and J genes are TRBV12-3 or TRBV12-4 and TRBJ2-1; D gene ambiguous. The CDR3 sequence is 13 residues long. V gave up 7 bases and J gave up 0 bases, with 7 bases separating them. The CDR3 reads CASTHSSYNEQFF. CDR3 sequence (DNA): TGTGCCAGCACCCATAGCTCCTACAATGAGCAGTTCTTC.

The sample holds a few counts of this clonotype. In nucleotides, the CDR3 is TGTGCCAGCAGCTGGGCGAGCGGGAGGGCCCCGGGTGGTACGCAGTATTTT. Its protein is CASSWASGRAPGGTQYF. This chain connects TRBV6-1 to TRBJ2-3; TRBD2 matches 10 bases. Germline CDR1 reads MNHNS; CDR2 reads SASEGT. V lost 6 bases to trimming and J lost 8 bases; unmatched junction nucleotides: 17. The CDR3 is 17 residues long.

This clonotype has a count of ten or more. The chain recombines TRBV29-1 with TRBJ2-5, with D possibly being TRBD2 (6 bases). The CDR3 has 12 amino acids. The ends were cut back, 3 bases at V and 2 bases at J, with 7 bases in the middle. Germline V gene data show CDR1 as SQVTM and CDR2 as ANQGSEA. Here the CDR3 reads CSVEGRQETQYF. CDR3 DNA: TGCAGCGTTGAGGGGAGGCAAGAGACCCAGTACTTC.

The V gene is TRBV4-3, the J gene TRBJ2-1; 12 positions match TRBD2. J lost 2 bases, V lost 3 bases, and 2 bases had no gene match. CDR3 length: 16 residues. Germline loops: CDR1 LGHNA, CDR2 YSLEER. The DNA for the CDR3 is TGCGCCAGCAGCCAGCGACTAGCGGGAGCCTACAATGAGCAGTTCTTC. Its translation: CASSQRLAGAYNEQFF.

V is TRBV27 and J is TRBJ2-5; 8 bases agree with TRBD1. The CDR3 contains 15 residues. V gave up 5 bases and J gave up 1 base; unmatched junction bases: 6. Germline V gives CDR1 MNHEY, CDR2 SMNVEV (reference sequence). The CDR3: CASSKGTGFQETQYF. CDR3 nucleotides: TGTGCCAGCAGTAAAGGGACAGGCTTCCAAGAGACCCAGTACTTC.

V usage is TRBV7-3 and J usage is TRBJ2-1; D possibly corresponds to TRBD1 (6 bases). Germline V gene lookup returns CDR1 SGHTA and CDR2 FQGTGA. CDR3 size: 14 residues. The ends were cut back, 2 bases at V and 5 bases at J, with 10 bases in the middle. CDR3 coding DNA: TGTGCCAGCAGCTTAGGACAGCAAAACAATGAGCAGTTCTTC. Protein sequence: CASSLGQQNNEQFF.

J is TRBJ2-1 and V is TRBV7-3, with 12 nucleotides matching TRBD2. The trim removed 5 bases at V and 7 bases at J, leaving 9 bases unmatched. Germline V lookup: CDR1 SGHTA, CDR2 FQGTGA. This CDR3 comprises 16 residues. The CDR3 DNA reads TGTGCCAGCAGCCCCGCTAGCGGGAGGGCCAATAATGAGCAGTTCTTC. Translated: CASSPASGRANNEQFF.

This clonotype came up a few times. The chain has TRBV7-6 and TRBJ2-7; 9 nucleotides match TRBD2. The CDR3 length is 14 residues. Germline CDR1 is SGHVS and CDR2 is FNYEAQ. The V segment lost 5 bases and the J segment 2 bases; nucleotides outside the gene matches: 4. The CDR3 spells CASSPSGVPYEQYF. DNA for the CDR3: TGTGCCAGCAGCCCTAGCGGGGTCCCCTACGAGCAGTACTTC.

The V gene is TRBV7-9, the J gene TRBJ1-4; tentative D call: TRBD1 (6 bases). V lost 3 bases and J 7 bases, leaving 15 bases between the germline ends. Germline-derived CDR1 and CDR2 are SEHNR and FQNEAQ (reference sequence). The CDR3 contains 15 residues. CDR3 sequence reads: CASSFAQGLGEKLFF. The CDR3, as DNA: TGTGCCAGCAGCTTTGCACAGGGCCTTGGTGAAAAACTGTTTTTT.

The chain combines TRBV4-1 with TRBJ1-3; TRBD1 is a possible D gene (6 bases). The germline V gene encodes CDR1 MGHRA and CDR2 YSYEKL. Trimming pared 1 base from V and 0 bases from J, leaving 13 bases between. CDR3 size: 17 residues. The CDR3 sequence: CASSQGDRRRSGNTIYF. In DNA, the CDR3 is TGCGCCAGCAGCCAAGGCGACAGGAGACGCTCTGGAAACACCATATATTTT.